One sample yielded the 26 T cell receptor beta chains listed below, sequenced in a study of human T cells and chemical hapten exposure. TCRdb reanalysed the RACE reads using MiXCR and keeps one entry per CDR3 protein. The top ten clones hold about 2% of a sample with some 96,000 distinct CDR3 sequences, 7.5% to 10% of them seen once. Time point in this sample: patch test 2, 6 weeks after DPC sensitization. The sample's treatment: therapeutic diphenylcyclopropenone sensitization with weekly scalp DPC. The input for sequencing was whole blood, taken in connection with sensitization to the hapten diphenylcyclopropenone (DPC). Receptors originate from a woman aged 40 to 50 with alopecia areata. Some clones in this sample may be carry-over from other donors' samples.

This clonotype was seen a handful of times. This rearrangement joins TRBV7-2 to TRBJ1-4; 7 positions match TRBD1. The trim removed 5 bases at V and 8 bases at J, leaving 11 bases unmatched. The CDR3 has 15 amino acids. Germline CDR1 and CDR2: SGHTA and FQGNSA. The CDR3 DNA reads as TGTGCCAGCAGCCGCCGACAGGGAGCTCGCGAAAAACTGTTTTTT. Amino acid sequence: CASSRRQGAREKLFF.

This clonotype has at least ten counts. The chain couples TRBV30 to TRBJ2-2; no reliable D call. The V gene lost 3 bases and the J gene lost 6 bases, with 8 bases spanning the gap. The germline V gene has CDR1 GTSNPN and CDR2 SVGIG (reference sequence). This CDR3 contains 12 residues. CDR3 loop: CAWSPPAGELFF. CDR3 in DNA: TGTGCCTGGAGCCCCCCCGCCGGGGAGCTGTTTTTT.

CDR3 in amino acids: CAISYQQGRTAEQYF. The CDR3, as DNA: TGTGCCATCAGTTACCAACAGGGTAGGACTGCCGAGCAGTACTTC. The chain couples TRBV10-3 to TRBJ2-7; D possibly corresponds to TRBD1 (6 bases). Germline V lookup: CDR1 ENHRY, CDR2 SYGVKD. V was cut by 5 bases and J by 6 bases, with 20 bases left in between. There are 15 residues in the CDR3.

The chain is built from TRBV3-1 and TRBJ1-2; a possible D gene is TRBD1 (6 bases). This CDR3 contains 15 residues. V lost 1 base, J lost 4 bases, and 13 bases lay in between. Germline V gene sequence: CDR1 LGHDT, CDR2 YNNKEL (reference sequence). This chain's CDR3 is CASSQAQGTVYGYTF. CDR3 DNA sequence: TGTGCCAGCAGCCAAGCGCAGGGGACCGTCTATGGCTACACCTTC.

This clonotype has more than one count but fewer than ten. The chain recombines TRBV7-9 with TRBJ2-7, with D maybe TRBD1 (5 bases). The CDR3 loop spans 14 amino acids. V dropped 1 base and J dropped 4 bases, with 11 bases sitting between them. Looked up from germline, CDR1 is SEHNR and CDR2 is FQNEAQ (reference sequence). CDR3 loop: CASSLEWGSYEQYF. The CDR3 DNA follows: TGTGCCAGCAGCTTAGAATGGGGCAGTTACGAGCAGTACTTC. Full variable domain (rest looked up from reference TRBV7-9 and TRBJ2-7): DTGVSQNPRHKITKRGQNVTFRCDPISEHNRLYWYRQTLGQGPEFLTYFQNEAQLEKSRLLSDRFSAERPKGSFSTLEIQRTEQGDSAMYLCASSLEWGSYEQYFGPGTRLTVT.

V gene TRBV7-2 combines with J gene TRBJ2-3; 7 bases align to TRBD2. CDR1 is SGHTA and CDR2 is FQGNSA in the germline V gene. CDR3 length: 14 residues. The trim removed 5 bases at V and 10 bases at J, leaving 12 bases unmatched. In nucleotides, the CDR3 is TGTGCCAGCAGCCCCGGGACTATACCATTCCCGCAGTATTTT. Translated, it gives CASSPGTIPFPQYF.

This clonotype was picked up many times. The chain couples TRBV6-5 to TRBJ2-2; 14 bases are a match to TRBD2. CDR1 and CDR2 (germline): MNHEY, SVGAGI. The ends lost 6 bases at V and 8 bases at J; junction bases unmatched: 8. The CDR3 consists of 16 residues. This chain's CDR3 is CASRKTSGRASGELFF. For the CDR3, the DNA is TGTGCCAGCAGAAAGACTAGCGGGAGGGCTAGTGGGGAGCTGTTTTTT.

This rearrangement joins TRBV23-1 to TRBJ2-3; D gene unclear. TRBV23-1 is annotated as an ORF whose role is uncertain. CDR3 size: 13 residues. V was trimmed by 4 bases and J by 8 bases, leaving 13 bases between them. CDR3 region: CASSRPLERTQYF. DNA for the CDR3: TGCGCCAGCAGTCGCCCATTGGAGCGTACGCAGTATTTT.

This clonotype is medium-sized within its sample. This sequence joins TRBV20-1 and TRBJ1-1; D gene ambiguous. The CDR3 spans 12 residues. The V gene's germline CDR1 is DFQATT and CDR2 SNEGSKA (reference sequence). Trimming stripped 5 bases from V and 1 base from J, with 8 bases between. CDR3 protein: CSAPTGNTEAFF. DNA of the CDR3: TGCAGTGCTCCGACGGGGAACACTGAAGCTTTCTTT.

The table lists this clonotype with many counts. This chain connects TRBV28 to TRBJ2-3; D assignment may be TRBD1 or TRBD2 (5 bases each). Trimming removed 6 bases at V and 7 bases at J, with 14 bases between. The CDR3 runs 13 residues. Germline V CDR1 and CDR2: MDHEN, SYDVKM. As DNA, the CDR3 is TGTGCCAGCAGCCTAGCAGGGAGAAATACGCAGTATTTT. Protein sequence: CASSLAGRNTQYF.

The chain recombines TRBV30 with TRBJ2-1; D remains ambiguous. Germline CDR1 is GTSNPN and CDR2 is SVGIG (reference sequence). V was trimmed by 0 bases and J by 6 bases, leaving 15 bases between them. The CDR3 totals 15 residues. The CDR3 sequence is CAWSVGASVINEQFF. In DNA form, the CDR3 reads TGTGCCTGGAGTGTAGGTGCGTCAGTCATCAATGAGCAGTTCTTC.

The V call is TRBV6-5, the J call TRBJ2-7; 9 nucleotides match TRBD1. The CDR3 is made up of 14 amino acids. The ends lost 6 bases at V and 0 bases at J; junction bases unmatched: 3. Per germline, CDR1 MNHEY and CDR2 SVGAGI. CDR3 DNA sequence: TGTGCCAGCAGCAAGGACAGGGGCTCCTACGAGCAGTACTTC. Encoded protein: CASSKDRGSYEQYF.

This clonotype was counted ten times or more. The chain uses TRBV4-3 and TRBJ2-4, with 11 nucleotides matching TRBD2. The V gene's germline CDR1 is LGHNA and CDR2 YSLEER. The trim removed 4 bases at V and 0 bases at J, leaving 5 bases unmatched. There are 17 residues in the CDR3. This chain's CDR3 is CASSRLLAGEAKNIQYF. The CDR3 DNA follows: TGCGCCAGCAGCCGACTACTAGCGGGAGAAGCCAAAAACATTCAGTACTTC.

This clonotype was detected many times. This chain connects TRBV5-1 to TRBJ2-1; D possibly corresponds to TRBD1 (6 bases). There are 13 residues in the CDR3. Germline CDR1 reads SGHRS; CDR2 reads YFSETQ. Trimming pared 0 bases from V and 7 bases from J, leaving 8 bases between. The CDR3 loop is CASSLATGNEQFF. CDR3 bases: TGCGCCAGCAGCTTGGCAACAGGGAATGAGCAGTTCTTC.

The CDR3 region is CASRGQLSNQPQHF. CDR3 in DNA: TGTGCCAGCAGGGGACAACTAAGCAATCAGCCCCAGCATTTT. The chain combines TRBV28 with TRBJ1-5; maybe TRBD1 (6 bases). The CDR3 covers 14 residues. Per the germline V gene, CDR1 is MDHEN and CDR2 is SYDVKM. The V end lost 6 bases, the J end lost 1 base, and 10 bases lay between the germline ends.

This clonotype occurred once. The CDR3 coding sequence is TGTGCCAGCAGCTTGGCCGCTGGGACAGGGGCACCCTACGAGCAGTACTTC. Translation gives CASSLAAGTGAPYEQYF. This chain joins TRBV7-2 and TRBJ2-7; 10 bases are a match to TRBD1. Germline trimming cut 3 bases from V and 2 bases from J; bases unmatched to any gene: 10. CDR1 and CDR2 (germline): SGHTA, FQGNSA. The CDR3 is made up of 17 amino acids.

In this sample, this clonotype turned up many times. The rearrangement uses TRBV25-1 and TRBJ1-6; no definite D call. CDR1 and CDR2 from the germline V gene are MGHDK and SYGVNS. Trimming stripped 3 bases from V and 5 bases from J, with 8 bases between. This CDR3 is 14 amino acids long. The CDR3 region is CASSEAGDNSPLHF. DNA for the CDR3: TGTGCCAGCAGTGAGGCAGGCGATAATTCACCCCTCCACTTT.

The table lists this clonotype with many counts. This chain uses TRBV18 with TRBJ2-2; no clear D gene. CDR1 is KGHSH, CDR2 LQKENI, per germline. The CDR3 loop spans 13 amino acids. V was shortened by 3 bases and J by 1 base, with 3 bases between the two germline ends. CDR3 bases: TGTGCCAGCTCACCGGGGAACACCGGGGAGCTGTTTTTT. Translating it yields CASSPGNTGELFF.

This chain joins TRBV6-4 and TRBJ2-3; the D gene is possibly TRBD2 (5 bases). Germline-derived CDR1 and CDR2 are MRHNA and SNTAGT. With 3 bases removed from V and 7 bases from J, the gap between germline ends came to 8 bases. CDR3 size: 12 residues. CDR3 protein: CASSEDGNTQYF. In nucleotides, the CDR3 is TGTGCCAGCAGTGAGGACGGGAATACGCAGTATTTT.

J is TRBJ2-7 and V is TRBV9; D is unresolved. V lost 7 bases, J lost 3 bases, and 5 bases lay in between. There are 10 residues in the CDR3. Germline values: CDR1 SGDLS, CDR2 YYNGEE. The CDR3 loop reads CASLHYEQYF. CDR3 sequence (DNA): TGTGCCAGCCTCCACTACGAGCAGTACTTC.

A note on this clonotype: A read error may be the cause here, since a much bigger clone is one base away. V gene TRBV7-9 combines with J gene TRBJ2-7; D may be TRBD1 (6 bases). The germline V gene has CDR1 SEHNR and CDR2 FQNEAQ (reference sequence). CDR3 length equals 14 residues. V shed 3 bases and J shed 4 bases, with 13 bases lying between them. The CDR3 sequence is CASSLSQGQYEQYF. The CDR3 region has the DNA TGTGCCAGCAGCTTGTCCCAGGGGCAGTACGAGCAGTACTTC.

This clonotype showed up many times. The V gene is TRBV20-1, the J gene TRBJ2-7; the D gene is possibly TRBD1 (6 bases). The CDR3 is made up of 13 amino acids. Germline loops: CDR1 DFQATT, CDR2 SNEGSKA (reference sequence). V lost 5 bases to trimming and J lost 6 bases, with 17 bases between them. The CDR3 sequence: CSAEPDSASEQYF. The CDR3 region has the DNA TGCAGTGCTGAGCCGGACAGTGCCTCCGAGCAGTACTTC.

The rearrangement joins TRBV2 to TRBJ2-7; D gene unclear. Trimming took off 10 bases at V and 3 bases at J, with 1 base between the two ends. Germline lookup yields CDR1 SNHLY and CDR2 FYNNEI. The CDR3 has 8 amino acids. CDR3 sequence reads: CANYEQYF. Here the CDR3 DNA reads TGTGCCAACTACGAGCAGTACTTC.

This chain uses TRBV7-2 with TRBJ1-6, with TRBD1 as a possible D gene (5 bases). Germline V gene lookup returns CDR1 SGHTA and CDR2 FQGNSA. V lost 5 bases and J 9 bases, leaving 17 bases between the germline ends. The CDR3 is 15 residues long. The CDR3 coding sequence is TGTGCCAGCAGCCCGAGCGGGACCGTCGGTTCACCCCTCCACTTT. Translated, it gives CASSPSGTVGSPLHF.

This clonotype was seen ten or more times. V usage is TRBV28 and J usage is TRBJ2-2; no clear D. The CDR3 is made up of 13 amino acids. Trimming pared 10 bases from V and 2 bases from J, leaving 11 bases between. Germline CDR1 is MDHEN and CDR2 is SYDVKM. DNA for the CDR3: TGTGCCACAAGCTCACCAAACACCGGGGAGCTGTTTTTT. Protein sequence: CATSSPNTGELFF.

The sample holds many counts of this clonotype. CDR3 protein: CASSLSGVETQYF. CDR3 coding DNA: TGTGCCAGCAGTTTATCAGGGGTGGAGACCCAGTACTTC. This sequence joins TRBV28 and TRBJ2-5, with D possibly being TRBD1 (6 bases). The ends were cut back, 1 base at V and 5 bases at J, with 8 bases in the middle. The CDR3 totals 13 residues. CDR1 and CDR2 (germline): MDHEN, SYDVKM.